The 27 T cell receptor beta chains reported below all come from one sample, sequenced in a study of T-cell reconstitution after alpha-beta-depleted transplantation in children. It was with unique molecular identifiers that the TCRbeta library was prepared. From the PCR reads, TCRdb called clonotypes with MiXCR, one entry per CDR3 protein. The table records hundreds of thousands of distinct CDR3 sequences, about 18% of them present only once. The specimen comprised PBMCs from the stem cell graft donor, sampled from the stem cell graft. The receptors originated from a human donor who donated a stem cell graft to a child with acute lymphoblastic leukemia.

The V and J genes are TRBV27 and TRBJ2-1; D is perhaps TRBD1 (6 bases). CDR3 length equals 15 residues. CDR1 and CDR2 (germline): MNHEY, SMNVEV (reference sequence). The ends were cut back, 0 bases at V and 8 bases at J, with 14 bases in the middle. Here the CDR3 reads CASSLSGAFGDEQFF. The CDR3 region has the DNA TGTGCCAGCAGTTTATCGGGGGCGTTTGGGGATGAGCAGTTCTTC.

A few counts support this clonotype. This sequence joins TRBV9 and TRBJ2-7; D perhaps matches TRBD2 (6 bases). CDR3 length: 16 residues. V gave up 0 bases and J gave up 1 base, with 14 bases separating them. Germline CDR1 is SGDLS and CDR2 is YYNGEE. The CDR3 region is CASSVGGSGPSYEQYF. The CDR3 nucleotides read TGTGCCAGCAGCGTAGGAGGTAGCGGCCCTTCCTACGAGCAGTACTTC.

The chain recombines TRBV5-1 with TRBJ2-7; D perhaps matches TRBD1 (6 bases). The V and J ends lost 7 bases and 4 bases respectively, with 15 bases between them. Germline V gene data show CDR1 as SGHRS and CDR2 as YFSETQ. The CDR3 loop spans 13 amino acids. Here the CDR3 reads CASGLGDRYEQYF. The CDR3 DNA reads TGCGCCAGCGGGTTGGGTGACAGGTACGAGCAGTACTTC.

This clonotype was picked up a small number of times. J is TRBJ1-4 and V is TRBV4-1; no definite D call. This CDR3 region has 14 residues. Between the trimmed V and J ends, which lost 1 base and 8 bases, there was a span of 11 bases. Germline V CDR1 and CDR2: MGHRA, YSYEKL. CDR3 nucleotides: TGCGCCAGCAGCCAAGGTCAGGTCACCGAAAAACTGTTTTTT. This sequence encodes CASSQGQVTEKLFF.

The V call is TRBV9, the J call TRBJ1-1, with TRBD1 matching 8 bases. Germline lookup yields CDR1 SGDLS and CDR2 YYNGEE. The CDR3 has 15 residues. The V segment lost 4 bases and the J segment 3 bases; nucleotides outside the gene matches: 8. CDR3 loop: CASSPWTGPDTEAFF. The DNA for the CDR3 is TGTGCCAGCAGCCCTTGGACAGGGCCTGACACTGAAGCTTTCTTT.

The rearrangement links TRBV5-1 to TRBJ1-1; D perhaps matches TRBD1 (5 bases). The V end lost 3 bases, the J end lost 1 base, and 10 bases lay between the germline ends. Per the germline V gene, CDR1 is SGHRS and CDR2 is YFSETQ. The CDR3 consists of 14 residues. Here the CDR3 reads CASSSRVGNTEAFF. The CDR3 bases are TGCGCCAGCAGCTCCAGGGTCGGGAACACTGAAGCTTTCTTT.

The V gene is TRBV5-6, the J gene TRBJ1-1; D is perhaps TRBD1 (5 bases). From germline, CDR1 is SGHDT and CDR2 YYEEEE. The CDR3 length is 14 residues. V was pared by 3 bases and J by 0 bases, with 9 bases between. Written as DNA, the CDR3 is TGTGCCAGCAGCTATGGACATATGAACACTGAAGCTTTCTTT. This encodes CASSYGHMNTEAFF.

The gene calls are TRBV7-3 and TRBJ1-1; possible D gene TRBD1, 6 bases. The CDR3 is 13 amino acids. V was clipped by 1 base and J by 10 bases, with 13 bases between them. Germline loops: CDR1 SGHTA, CDR2 FQGTGA. CDR3 sequence (DNA): TGTGCCAGCAGCTTAAGGGCCAGGGGCGGAGCTTTCTTT. Protein product: CASSLRARGGAFF.

This clonotype came up many times. The rearrangement links TRBV5-1 to TRBJ2-7, with 8 bases matching TRBD2. This CDR3 comprises 16 residues. Germline CDR1 reads SGHRS; CDR2 reads YFSETQ. V shed 4 bases, J shed 1 base, and the junction held 10 bases outside the gene matches. CDR3 DNA sequence: TGCGCCAGCAGCCCCGGTAAGAGCGGGGGTTCCTACGAGCAGTACTTC. It is translated as CASSPGKSGGSYEQYF.

This clonotype turned up a few times. The chain joins TRBV4-2 to TRBJ2-5; D is unresolved. This CDR3 is 13 amino acids long. The germline V gene encodes CDR1 LGHNA and CDR2 YNFKEQ. V lost 2 bases to trimming and J lost 0 bases, with 4 bases between them. The CDR3 nucleotides are TGTGCCAGCAGCCAATTTAACCAAGAGACCCAGTACTTC. Translating gives CASSQFNQETQYF.

The chain links TRBV12-3 or TRBV12-4 to TRBJ1-2; D is unresolved. CDR3 length equals 13 residues. V was clipped by 6 bases and J by 2 bases, with 10 bases between them. The CDR3 DNA reads as TGTGCCAGCAGCAGAGGGATGAACTATGGCTACACCTTC. Encoded protein: CASSRGMNYGYTF.

This chain uses TRBV20-1 with TRBJ1-3, with D possibly being TRBD1 (6 bases). Germline CDR1 DFQATT, CDR2 SNEGSKA (reference sequence). V lost 3 bases and J 0 bases, leaving 9 bases between the germline ends. The CDR3 consists of 14 residues. The CDR3 spells CSARRGGSGNTIYF. The CDR3 bases are TGCAGTGCTAGGAGGGGGGGCTCTGGAAACACCATATATTTT.

J is TRBJ2-7 and V is TRBV10-3; 12 bases are shared with TRBD1. Germline values: CDR1 ENHRY, CDR2 SYGVKD. The CDR3 has 16 amino acids. Germline trimming cut 0 bases from V and 5 bases from J; bases unmatched to any gene: 5. The CDR3 DNA is TGTGCCATCAGTGAGTCGCCGGGACAGGGGGCGGACGAGCAGTACTTC. Amino acids: CAISESPGQGADEQYF.

The J gene is TRBJ2-2, the V gene TRBV6-4; D not resolved. This CDR3 is built from 16 residues. Germline V gives CDR1 MRHNA, CDR2 SNTAGT. Trimming pared 6 bases from V and 0 bases from J, leaving 14 bases between. This CDR3 is CASSLSGEPNTGELFF. Here the CDR3 DNA reads TGTGCCAGCAGCCTGTCTGGGGAACCGAACACCGGGGAGCTGTTTTTT.

This clonotype has a handful of counts. As DNA, the CDR3 is TGCAGTGCTAGAGGGGGGGGGTCGGTATCCCAGTACTTC. The encoded protein is CSARGGGSVSQYF. The chain has TRBV20-1 and TRBJ2-5, with 7 bases lining up with TRBD2. Germline CDR1 and CDR2: DFQATT and SNEGSKA (reference sequence). After removal of 1 base from V and 9 bases from J, the junction contained 8 bases not matched to a gene. This CDR3 contains 13 residues.

This clonotype has a handful of counts. This chain's CDR3 is CSVWDSSSGANVLTF. In nucleotides, the CDR3 is TGCAGCGTTTGGGACAGTTCCTCTGGGGCCAACGTCCTGACTTTC. The chain combines TRBV29-1 with TRBJ2-6, with 7 positions matching TRBD1. The trim removed 5 bases at V and 0 bases at J, leaving 4 bases unmatched. The CDR3 covers 15 residues. Germline V CDR1 and CDR2: SQVTM, ANQGSEA. The whole variable domain, remainder taken from reference TRBV29-1 and TRBJ2-6, is SAVISQKPSRDICQRGTSLTIQCQVDSQVTMMFWYRQQPGQSLTLIATANQGSEATYESGFVIDKFPISRPNLTFSTLTVSNMSPEDSSIYLCSVWDSSSGANVLTFGAGSRLTVL.

The table lists this clonotype with a few counts. The genes are TRBV27 and TRBJ2-7; 13 bases line up with TRBD2. Germline CDR1 is MNHEY and CDR2 is SMNVEV (reference sequence). The CDR3 runs to 18 residues. J lost 3 bases, V lost 5 bases, and 13 bases had no gene match. CDR3 bases: TGTGCCAGCAGTCCAAATCCTCCGGGACTAGCGGGATTCTACGAGCAGTACTTC. Its translation: CASSPNPPGLAGFYEQYF.

The chain employs TRBV3-1 and TRBJ2-1, with 8 nucleotides matching TRBD1. From germline, CDR1 is LGHDT and CDR2 YNNKEL (reference sequence). The trim removed 4 bases at V and 7 bases at J, leaving 9 bases unmatched. The CDR3 loop spans 15 amino acids. CDR3 nucleotides: TGTGCCAGCAGCCGGGGACAGGATGAAGGGAATGAGCAGTTCTTC. Translating gives CASSRGQDEGNEQFF.

This clonotype was recorded a few times. The chain employs TRBV21-1 and TRBJ2-7; the table calls TRBD2, which could not be checked here. TRBV21-1 is described as a pseudogene. The CDR3 has 12 residues. The DNA of the CDR3 is TGTGCCACTAAGCGGGCCGTTTACGAGCAGTACTTC. Its protein is CATKRAVYEQYF.

The chain is built from TRBV7-9 and TRBJ1-1; TRBD1 matches 8 bases. J was trimmed by 3 bases and V by 4 bases; bases with no gene match: 10. This CDR3 is 16 amino acids long. Germline lookup yields CDR1 SEHNR and CDR2 FQNEAQ (reference sequence). CDR3 protein: CASSYNTGGLDTEAFF. CDR3 nucleotide sequence: TGTGCCAGCAGCTACAACACAGGGGGATTGGACACTGAAGCTTTCTTT.

V usage is TRBV29-1 and J usage is TRBJ2-1; perhaps TRBD2 as D (6 bases). Trimming removed 0 bases from V and 2 bases from J, with 11 bases in between. CDR1 and CDR2 from the germline V gene are SQVTM and ANQGSEA. The CDR3 contains 15 residues. The CDR3 coding sequence is TGCAGCGTTGAAGATTCGGCTAGCGCCTACAATGAGCAGTTCTTC. It translates to CSVEDSASAYNEQFF.

The rearrangement uses TRBV29-1 and TRBJ2-2; a weak D match, TRBD2 (7 bases). CDR1 and CDR2 (germline): SQVTM, ANQGSEA. V shed 5 bases and J shed 4 bases, with 14 bases lying between them. The CDR3 length is 14 residues. The CDR3 sequence: CSVKRGAVTGELFF. The CDR3, as DNA: TGCAGCGTTAAACGGGGGGCGGTCACCGGGGAGCTGTTTTTT.

This clonotype was recorded a few times. At one of its ends the junction is not consistent with the germline gene, which may arise from a read error. This chain uses TRBV29-1 with TRBJ2-5; D may be TRBD2 (5 bases). CDR3 size: 16 residues. Germline V lookup: CDR1 SQVTM, CDR2 ANQGSEA. CDR3 coding DNA: TGCAGCGTAGAAGGTTTACTAGTTCAGAGAATGGAGACCCAGTACTTC. It codes for CSVEGLLVQRMETQYF.

The chain is built from TRBV29-1 and TRBJ2-2, with D possibly called TRBD1 or TRBD2 (5 bases each). The germline gives CDR1 SQVTM, CDR2 ANQGSEA. V gave up 3 bases and J gave up 5 bases, with 13 bases separating them. This CDR3 has 14 amino acids. Here the CDR3 DNA reads TGCAGCGTTGAGGGACGACTGGGGACCGGGGAGCTGTTTTTT. Translated, it gives CSVEGRLGTGELFF.

V is TRBV29-1 and J is TRBJ1-4; no firm D call. Per germline, CDR1 SQVTM and CDR2 ANQGSEA. This CDR3 has 15 amino acids. With 1 base removed from V and 0 bases from J, the gap between germline ends came to 9 bases. For the CDR3, the DNA is TGCAGCGTTGAAGGCGCTGATCCAACTAATGAAAAACTGTTTTTT. This gives the protein CSVEGADPTNEKLFF. The complete variable domain, with remaining parts taken from reference TRBV29-1 and TRBJ1-4, reads SAVISQKPSRDICQRGTSLTIQCQVDSQVTMMFWYRQQPGQSLTLIATANQGSEATYESGFVIDKFPISRPNLTFSTLTVSNMSPEDSSIYLCSVEGADPTNEKLFFGSGTQLSVL.

V usage is TRBV12-3 or TRBV12-4 and J usage is TRBJ2-7; D is undetermined. V was shortened by 0 bases and J by 4 bases, with 13 bases between the two germline ends. This CDR3 has 15 amino acids. The CDR3 region has the DNA TGTGCCAGCAGTTTAGCGGGCCTTAATCTGTACGAGCAGTACTTC. This gives the protein CASSLAGLNLYEQYF.

The chain employs TRBV12-3 or TRBV12-4 and TRBJ2-4; D gene uncertain. Trimming shortened V by 3 bases and J by 5 bases, and 11 bases separated the two germline ends. The CDR3 consists of 14 residues. The DNA for the CDR3 is TGTGCCAGCAGTTTGCCGGGCACACAAAACATTCAGTACTTC. Amino acid sequence: CASSLPGTQNIQYF.